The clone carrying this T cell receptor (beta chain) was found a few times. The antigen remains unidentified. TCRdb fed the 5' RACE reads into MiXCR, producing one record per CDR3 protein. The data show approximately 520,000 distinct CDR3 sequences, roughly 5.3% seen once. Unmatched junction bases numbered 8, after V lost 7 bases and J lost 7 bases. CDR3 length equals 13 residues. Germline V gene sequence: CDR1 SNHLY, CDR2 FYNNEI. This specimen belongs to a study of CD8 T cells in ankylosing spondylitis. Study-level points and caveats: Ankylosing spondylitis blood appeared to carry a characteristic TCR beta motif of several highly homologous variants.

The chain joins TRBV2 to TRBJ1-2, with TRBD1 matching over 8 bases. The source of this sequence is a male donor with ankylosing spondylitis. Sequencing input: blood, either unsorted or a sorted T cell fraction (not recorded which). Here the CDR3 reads CASTLLDRAGYTF. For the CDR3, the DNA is TGTGCCAGCACATTGCTGGACAGGGCTGGCTACACCTTC.